Below are 12 T cell receptor beta chains sequenced from a single sample in a study of blood T cell repertoires in COVID-19. TCRdb's copy holds only in-frame clones and misses some; the assay was immunoSEQ multiplex PCR. The table lists over 85,000 clones, over 85% of them singletons, with around 4.2% in the top ten. The specimen was peripheral blood. All receptors derive from a human donor with COVID-19, enrolled during active disease. The donor label of this sample is uncertain.

This chain uses TRBV4-1 with TRBJ1-4; tentative D call: TRBD1 (5 bases). With 3 bases removed from V and 8 bases from J, the gap between germline ends came to 16 bases. Germline V gene data show CDR1 as MGHRA and CDR2 as YSYEKL. This CDR3 comprises 15 residues. The CDR3 DNA sequence: TGCGCCAGCAGCCAGGGGCTGGGTACGCCGGAAAAACTGTTTTTT. This encodes CASSQGLGTPEKLFF.

The chain uses TRBV11-2 and TRBJ2-7; possibly TRBD2 for D (5 bases). The V gene's germline CDR1 is SGHAT and CDR2 FQNNGV. This CDR3 region has 14 residues. Trimming pared 1 base from V and 2 bases from J, leaving 9 bases between. CDR3 residues: CASSLGAGTYEQYF. CDR3 DNA: TGTGCCAGCAGCTTAGGGGCGGGTACCTACGAGCAGTACTTC.

V and J are TRBV5-4 and TRBJ2-7; maybe TRBD2 (6 bases). The ends were cut back, 0 bases at V and 2 bases at J, with 12 bases in the middle. Germline V gene sequence: CDR1 SGHNT, CDR2 YYREEE (reference sequence). The CDR3 spans 15 residues. DNA for the CDR3: TGTGCCAGCAGCTTGGTGAGCGGGCTTGCCTACGAGCAGTACTTC. Amino acid sequence: CASSLVSGLAYEQYF.

The genes are TRBV7-9 and TRBJ2-1; TRBD2 matches 7 bases. J gave up 2 bases and V 0 bases, and 4 bases lay outside the gene matches. The CDR3 extends over 16 amino acids. CDR1 is SEHNR and CDR2 is FQNEAQ in the germline V gene (reference sequence). This CDR3 reads CASSLAAGVPYNEQFF. The CDR3 nucleotides read TGTGCCAGCAGCTTAGCTGCGGGGGTACCCTACAATGAGCAGTTCTTC.

The chain uses TRBV29-1 and TRBJ1-2; 11 bases are a match to TRBD1. Germline V gene data show CDR1 as SQVTM and CDR2 as ANQGSEA. Germline trimming cut 3 bases from V and 8 bases from J; bases unmatched to any gene: 5. The CDR3 is made up of 13 amino acids. The CDR3 bases are TGCAGCGTTGACGGACAGGGGGCGACAGGCTACACCTTC. Its translation is CSVDGQGATGYTF.

This chain joins TRBV7-9 and TRBJ1-2; D gene unclear. In germline, CDR1 is SEHNR, CDR2 FQNEAQ (reference sequence). Trimming cost V 2 bases and J 3 bases, with 7 bases left between them. The CDR3 is made up of 13 amino acids. The CDR3, as DNA: TGTGCCAGCAGCTTACCGGAGTACTATGGCTACACCTTC. This translates into CASSLPEYYGYTF.

The chain couples TRBV3-1 (or the pseudogene TRBV3-2) to TRBJ1-4, with 8 bases fitting TRBD1. V lost 5 bases and J lost 5; bases outside the gene matches: 4. CDR1 LGHDT and CDR2 YNNKEL come from the germline V gene (reference sequence). The CDR3 consists of 14 residues. The CDR3 DNA is TGTGCCAGCAGCGTACAGGGGGGGAATGAAAAACTGTTTTTT. Its translation: CASSVQGGNEKLFF.

V and J are TRBV3-1 (or the pseudogene TRBV3-2) and TRBJ2-5, with 11 positions matching TRBD2. Germline lookup yields CDR1 LGHDT and CDR2 YNNKEL (reference sequence). The CDR3 is made up of 16 amino acids. J gave up 4 bases and V 4 bases, and 8 bases lay outside the gene matches. CDR3 in DNA: TGTGCCAGCAGCCGACGACTAGCGGGGCTCAGAGAGACCCAGTACTTC. Its translation: CASSRRLAGLRETQYF.

The CDR3, as DNA: TGTGCCAGCAGACATCGGGACAGGGACTATGGCTACACCTTC. This translates into CASRHRDRDYGYTF. This sequence joins TRBV6-5 and TRBJ1-2, with 9 bases identical to TRBD1. CDR3 length equals 14 residues. The germline V gene has CDR1 MNHEY and CDR2 SVGAGI. The J segment lost 3 bases and the V segment lost 6 bases, leaving 5 bases of the junction unmatched.

The V gene is TRBV6-5, the J gene TRBJ1-2; 7 nucleotides line up with TRBD1. CDR1 is MNHEY, CDR2 SVGAGI, per germline. The J segment lost 0 bases and the V segment lost 10 bases, leaving 5 bases of the junction unmatched. The CDR3 is 13 residues long. The CDR3 nucleotides read TGTGCCACATGGACAGGAGCTAACTATGGCTACACCTTC. Protein: CATWTGANYGYTF.

V and J are TRBV18 and TRBJ2-2, with TRBD1 matching 11 bases. Per germline, CDR1 KGHSH and CDR2 LQKENI. V dropped 3 bases and J dropped 7; count of bases not matched to a gene: 7. This CDR3 contains 16 residues. The DNA for the CDR3 is TGTGCCAGCTCACCCCCGGGACAGGGGGGGATCGGGGAGCTGTTTTTT. Protein product: CASSPPGQGGIGELFF.

The chain joins TRBV7-9 to TRBJ1-4; D might be TRBD1 (6 bases). This CDR3 has 15 amino acids. V was clipped by 5 bases and J by 4 bases, with 14 bases between them. Germline V gene lookup returns CDR1 SEHNR and CDR2 FQNEAQ (reference sequence). The CDR3 protein is CASSLTGSGNEKLFF. The CDR3 DNA reads as TGTGCCAGCAGCCTCACAGGGAGCGGTAATGAAAAACTGTTTTTT.